This T cell receptor (beta chain) was captured in a study of blood T cells in healthy people across ages. Unmatched junction bases numbered 9, after V lost 0 bases and J lost 5 bases. CDR1 is LGHNA and CDR2 is YNFKEQ in the germline V gene. This CDR3 contains 16 residues. The use of a sample-barcoded 5' primer and a J-beta primer mix characterized a second PCR of 7 to 11 cycles. TCRdb re-derived calls from the 5' RACE reads in MiXCR, one entry per CDR3 protein. The sample lists 650,000 to 1,000,000 distinct CDR3 sequences, under 40% occurring once. Sequencing was done on a sample of blood. The V call is TRBV4-2, the J call TRBJ1-2, with TRBD1 matching 7 bases. The clonotype was recovered from a man aged 18 to 35 in good health. CDR3 sequence reads: CASSQDIGGAGYGYTF. The CDR3, as DNA: TGTGCCAGCAGCCAAGATATAGGGGGCGCTGGGTATGGCTACACCTTC.